The 11 T cell receptor beta chains in this list originate from one sample, sequenced in a study of regulatory T cells in long-lasting Graves disease. The time point denotes: persistent/refractory GD, antithyroid drugs over 5 years with positive TRAb. The TCR library was made from RNA that had been extracted from PBMCs in TRIzol. According to the study, TCR beta libraries were built with iRepertoire HTBI primers and CDR3-region Arm-PCR. TCRdb re-called the multiplex PCR reads with MiXCR, one entry per CDR3 protein. This table holds around 430,000 distinct CDR3 sequences, about 20% found once. The sample was peripheral blood mononuclear cells (PBMCs), taken when the disease was refractory, from a patient treated with antithyroid drugs. The receptors here all came from a female donor with Graves disease.

This clonotype was counted between two and nine times. The chain has TRBV11-2 and TRBJ2-2; 9 bases align to TRBD1. Germline V CDR1 and CDR2: SGHAT, FQNNGV. After removal of 6 bases from V and 3 bases from J, the junction contained 8 bases not matched to a gene. The CDR3 length is 16 residues. The CDR3 is CASSRPGQGYTGELFF. The CDR3 nucleotides read TGTGCCAGCAGTCGGCCGGGACAGGGCTACACCGGGGAGCTGTTTTTT.

The gene calls are TRBV14 and TRBJ2-2; D possibly corresponds to TRBD1 (6 bases). Between the trimmed V and J ends, which lost 4 bases and 3 bases, there was a span of 18 bases. Germline values: CDR1 SGHDN, CDR2 FVKESK. The CDR3 is 17 residues long. CDR3 protein: CASSPLAGQRDTGELFF. The CDR3 nucleotides read TGTGCCAGCAGCCCATTAGCAGGACAGAGGGACACCGGGGAGCTGTTTTTT.

Worth noting for this clonotype: A much larger clone differs by one base, so this may be a read error. The CDR3 bases are TGTGCCAGCAGCTTAGTGGGCAGGACCAATCAGCCCCTGCATTTT. This translates into CASSLVGRTNQPLHF. This chain joins TRBV7-2 and TRBJ1-5; D remains unclear. The CDR3 runs 15 residues. Germline CDR1 is SGHTA and CDR2 is FQGNSA.

This clonotype appeared many times. This chain joins TRBV28 and TRBJ2-7; TRBD1 agrees at 9 bases. The germline gives CDR1 MDHEN, CDR2 SYDVKM. This CDR3 has 15 amino acids. Unmatched junction bases numbered 10, after V lost 7 bases and J lost 3 bases. The CDR3 bases are TGTGCCAGCAATGTAAACGTGGGACAGGGCTACGAGCAGTACTTC. Its translation: CASNVNVGQGYEQYF.

The CDR3 is CASSQDLGQIVGGYTF. CDR3 bases: TGCGCCAGCAGCCAAGATCTAGGGCAGATTGTTGGCGGCTACACCTTC. The chain employs TRBV4-1 and TRBJ1-2, with D unclear. V lost 0 bases, J lost 8 bases, and 19 bases lay in between. The germline gives CDR1 MGHRA, CDR2 YSYEKL. The CDR3 extends over 16 amino acids.

The sample holds a few counts of this clonotype. The rearrangement links TRBV19 to TRBJ1-1, with 10 bases that match TRBD1. The junction had 7 bases not matched to a gene; V was cut back by 5 bases and J by 4 bases. The length of the CDR3 is 15 residues. Germline values: CDR1 LNHDA, CDR2 SQIVND (reference sequence). CDR3 protein: CASSPGTGVVTEAFF. The CDR3 DNA follows: TGTGCCAGTAGTCCCGGGACAGGGGTGGTCACTGAAGCTTTCTTT.

This clonotype was counted once. A read error may explain this, as a much larger clone is one base away. The genes are TRBV9 and TRBJ2-7, with 11 bases fitting TRBD2. Germline V CDR1 and CDR2: SGDLS, YYNGEE. CDR3 length: 15 amino acids. J was trimmed by 0 bases and V by 4 bases; bases with no gene match: 3. In nucleotides, the CDR3 is TGTGCCAGCAGCACCCTAGCGGGGGGCTCCTACGAGCAGTACTTC. Encoded protein: CASSTLAGGSYEQYF.

The chain couples TRBV20-1 to TRBJ1-1; D is uncertain. The germline gives CDR1 DFQATT, CDR2 SNEGSKA (reference sequence). V lost 0 bases, J lost 4 bases, and 12 bases lay in between. This CDR3 region has 14 residues. The CDR3 nucleotides read TGCAGTGCTAGAGATTCGTCGGATGCCACTGAAGCTTTCTTT. Translation: CSARDSSDATEAFF.

This clonotype was seen at least ten times. This sequence joins TRBV6-1 and TRBJ2-7; 7 nucleotides line up with TRBD1. Looked up from germline, CDR1 is MNHNS and CDR2 is SASEGT. There are 15 residues in the CDR3. V shed 4 bases and J 5 bases; nucleotides not matched to a gene: 11. The CDR3 sequence: CASSALTGIGNEQYF. The CDR3 coding sequence is TGTGCCAGCAGTGCCCTGACAGGGATCGGAAACGAGCAGTACTTC.

The J gene is TRBJ2-1, the V gene TRBV7-9, with D maybe TRBD2 (6 bases). Trimming removed 5 bases at V and 6 bases at J, with 17 bases between. The CDR3 is made up of 15 amino acids. The V gene's germline CDR1 is SEHNR and CDR2 FQNEAQ (reference sequence). The CDR3 DNA follows: TGTGCCAGCAGCCGTAGGAGGGAAAATCCCAATGAGCAGTTCTTC. Translated: CASSRRRENPNEQFF.

The chain is built from TRBV30 and TRBJ1-4; D unclear. The CDR3 is made up of 13 amino acids. Germline V gives CDR1 GTSNPN, CDR2 SVGIG (reference sequence). The V gene lost 0 bases and the J gene lost 4 bases, with 6 bases spanning the gap. As DNA, the CDR3 is TGTGCCTGGAGTGTGCAACATAATGAAAAACTGTTTTTT. This codes for CAWSVQHNEKLFF.